This paragraph reports one T cell receptor (beta chain). The sample is drawn from a study of shared clonotypes between healthy human individuals. Naive CD8 populations comprised CD45RO-negative cells positively selected for CCR7, excluding terminally differentiated effector memory CD45RA+ cells. The CDR3 runs 14 residues. Germline V gives CDR1 LNHNV, CDR2 YYDKDF (reference sequence). V was clipped by 1 base and J by 0 bases, with 3 bases between them. TCRdb keeps only in-frame clones here, not all; method: immunoSEQ multiplex PCR. The table lists approximately 2,200,000 clones, 90% to 95% of them singletons.

V gene TRBV15 combines with J gene TRBJ1-4; D call uncertain. The clonotype originates from a young man in good health. Some clones in this sample may be carry-over from other donors' samples. Sequenced material: naive CD8+ T cells from PBMCs. The CDR3 sequence is CATSRGPTNEKLFF. Written as DNA, the CDR3 is TGTGCCACCAGCAGAGGTCCAACTAATGAAAAACTGTTTTTT.